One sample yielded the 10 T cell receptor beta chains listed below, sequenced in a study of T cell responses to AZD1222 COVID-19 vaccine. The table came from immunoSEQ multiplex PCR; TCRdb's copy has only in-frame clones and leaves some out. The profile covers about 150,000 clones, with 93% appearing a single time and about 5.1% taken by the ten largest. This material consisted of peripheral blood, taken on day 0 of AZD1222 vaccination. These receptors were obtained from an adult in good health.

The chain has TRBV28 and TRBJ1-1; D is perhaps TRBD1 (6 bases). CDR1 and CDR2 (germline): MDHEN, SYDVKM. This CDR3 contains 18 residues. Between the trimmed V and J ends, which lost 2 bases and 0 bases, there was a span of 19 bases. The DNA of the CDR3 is TGTGCCAGCAGTTTAGGGGGGGCATCGATAGGATTGAACACTGAAGCTTTCTTT. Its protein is CASSLGGASIGLNTEAFF.

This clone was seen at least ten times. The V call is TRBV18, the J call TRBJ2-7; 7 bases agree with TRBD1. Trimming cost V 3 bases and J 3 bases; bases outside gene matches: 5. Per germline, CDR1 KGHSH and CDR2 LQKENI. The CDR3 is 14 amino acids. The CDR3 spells CASSPTGAGYEQYF. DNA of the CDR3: TGTGCCAGCTCACCTACAGGGGCGGGCTACGAGCAGTACTTC.

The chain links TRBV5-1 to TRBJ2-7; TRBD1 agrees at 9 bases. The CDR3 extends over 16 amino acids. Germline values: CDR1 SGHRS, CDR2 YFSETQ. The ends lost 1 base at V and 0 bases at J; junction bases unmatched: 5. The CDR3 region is CASSLLGTGTSYEQYF. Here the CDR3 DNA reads TGCGCCAGCAGCTTGCTGGGGACAGGGACCTCCTACGAGCAGTACTTC.

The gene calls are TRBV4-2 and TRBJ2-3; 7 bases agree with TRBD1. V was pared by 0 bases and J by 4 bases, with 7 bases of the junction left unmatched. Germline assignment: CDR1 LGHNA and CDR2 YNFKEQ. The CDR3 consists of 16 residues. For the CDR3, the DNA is TGTGCCAGCAGCCAAGATCGCAGGGGGATAGCAGATACGCAGTATTTT. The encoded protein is CASSQDRRGIADTQYF.

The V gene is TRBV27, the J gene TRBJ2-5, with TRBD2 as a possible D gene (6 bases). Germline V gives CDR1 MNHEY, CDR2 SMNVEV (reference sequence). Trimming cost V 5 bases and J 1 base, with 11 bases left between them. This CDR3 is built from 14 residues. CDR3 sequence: CASSHRDSQETQYF. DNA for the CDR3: TGTGCCAGCAGTCACCGGGACTCCCAAGAGACCCAGTACTTC.

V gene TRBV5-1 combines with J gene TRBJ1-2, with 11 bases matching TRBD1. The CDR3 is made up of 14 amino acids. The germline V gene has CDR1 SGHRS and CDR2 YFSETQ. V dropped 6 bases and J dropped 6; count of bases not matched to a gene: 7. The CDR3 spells CASTLGQGADGYTF. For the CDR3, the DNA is TGCGCCAGCACCCTCGGACAGGGGGCAGATGGCTACACCTTC.

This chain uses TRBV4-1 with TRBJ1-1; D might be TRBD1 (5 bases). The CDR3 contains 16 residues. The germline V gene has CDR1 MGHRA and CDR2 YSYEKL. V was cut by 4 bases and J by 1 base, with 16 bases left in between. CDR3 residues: CASSPIRGGGNTEAFF. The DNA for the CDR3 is TGCGCCAGCAGCCCAATTAGAGGTGGGGGGAACACTGAAGCTTTCTTT.

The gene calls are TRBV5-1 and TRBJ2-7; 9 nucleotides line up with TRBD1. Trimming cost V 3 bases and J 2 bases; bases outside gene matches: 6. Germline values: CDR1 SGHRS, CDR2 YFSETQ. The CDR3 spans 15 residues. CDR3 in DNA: TGCGCCAGCAGCTCCGGGACAGGGAAGGCCTACGAGCAGTACTTC. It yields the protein CASSSGTGKAYEQYF. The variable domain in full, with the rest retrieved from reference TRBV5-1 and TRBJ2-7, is KAGVTQTPRYLIKTRGQQVTLSCSPISGHRSVSWYQQTPGQGLQFLFEYFSETQRNKGNFPGRFSGRQFSNSRSEMNVSTLELGDSALYLCASSSGTGKAYEQYFGPGTRLTVT.

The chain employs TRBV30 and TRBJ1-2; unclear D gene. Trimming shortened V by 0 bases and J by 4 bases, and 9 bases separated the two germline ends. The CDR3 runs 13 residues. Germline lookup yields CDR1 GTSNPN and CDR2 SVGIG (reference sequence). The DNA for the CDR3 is TGTGCCTGGAGTGTTTGGACTTTCTATGGCTACACCTTC. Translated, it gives CAWSVWTFYGYTF. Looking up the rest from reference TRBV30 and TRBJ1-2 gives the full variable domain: SQTIHQWPATLVQPVGSPLSLECTVEGTSNPNLYWYRQAAGRGLQLLFYSVGIGQISSEVPQNLSASRPQDRQFILSSKKLLLSDSGFYLCAWSVWTFYGYTFGSGTRLTVV.

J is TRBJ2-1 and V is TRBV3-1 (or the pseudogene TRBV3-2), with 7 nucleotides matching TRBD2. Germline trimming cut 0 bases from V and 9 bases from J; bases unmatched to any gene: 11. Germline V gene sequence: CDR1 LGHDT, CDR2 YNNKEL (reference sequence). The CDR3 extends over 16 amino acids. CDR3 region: CASSQDWGEGPTEQFF. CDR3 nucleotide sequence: TGTGCCAGCAGCCAAGATTGGGGGGAGGGCCCCACTGAGCAGTTCTTC.